These T cell receptor beta chains were read from a single sample in a study of cytomegalovirus exposure and HLA in healthy donors. The assay was immunoSEQ multiplex PCR, and TCRdb's table has in-frame clones only and misses some. The table shows roughly 110,000 clones, with around 75% occurring only once. The sequenced material came from PBMCs. The receptors here all came from a man in his forties or fifties in good health and CMV-seronegative. Each CDR3 is given with its conserved first and last residue. The order of the fields is D gene, J gene, V gene, clone size, CDR3 DNA, CDR3 protein. D genes are given only for firm matches. The size field is filled for only some rows; it gives once, few, many or a size class.

NA TRBJ1-2 TRBV29-1 NA TGCAGCGTGGAGGGGGGGGATGGTTATGGCTACACCTTC CSVEGGDGYGYTF
TRBD1 TRBJ2-3 TRBV7-2 NA TGTGCCAGCAGCTTACAGCAGGGGGCAAAAGATACGCAGTATTTT CASSLQQGAKDTQYF
TRBD2 TRBJ2-3 TRBV5-4 NA TGTGCCAGCAGTCCTTGGGCGGGGGGGGCCCCAGATACGCAGTATTTT CASSPWAGGAPDTQYF
NA TRBJ1-2 TRBV7-9 NA TGTGCCAGCAGCTATGTCGCTAACTATGGCTACACCTTC CASSYVANYGYTF
NA TRBJ1-4 TRBV5-6 few TGTGCCAGCGGGAGAGGATCACTTGGAAAACTGTTTTTT CASGRGSLGKLFF
NA TRBJ1-2 TRBV6-5 few TGTGCCAGCAGTTACTCGAGTCAGGCGCACTATGGCTACACCTTC CASSYSSQAHYGYTF
TRBD1 TRBJ1-6 TRBV5-4 NA TGTGCCAGCAGACCGACAGGGGCTAACTCACCCCTCCACTTT CASRPTGANSPLHF
TRBD2 TRBJ2-4 TRBV18 few TGTGCCAGCTCACCACCGACCGGGGGGGAACTAGCCAAAAACATTCAGTACTTC CASSPPTGGELAKNIQYF
NA TRBJ1-1 TRBV10-2 NA TGCGCCAGCAGGTGGCAGGTGATTTCGAACACTGAAGCTTTCTTT CASRWQVISNTEAFF
TRBD1 TRBJ2-1 TRBV5-1 few TGCGCCAGCAGCCCACGGACAGGGCGCTATGAGCAGTTCTTC CASSPRTGRYEQFF
NA TRBJ1-6 TRBV13 few TGTGCCAGCAGCTTGGACCGAGGGGGCTCCTATAATTCACCCCTCCACTTT CASSLDRGGSYNSPLHF
TRBD1 TRBJ2-2 TRBV5-6 once TGTGCCAGCAGCTTGGAGGGGGGGACAGGGGTCTTCACCGGGGAGCTGTTTTTT CASSLEGGTGVFTGELFF
TRBD1 TRBJ2-3 TRBV29-1 NA TGCAGCGTTTCGGACAGGGGGGACACAGATACGCAGTATTTT CSVSDRGDTDTQYF
TRBD1 TRBJ2-7 TRBV2 NA TGTGCCAGCAGGCCCGGGACAGGGTTAAACTACGAGCAGTACTTC CASRPGTGLNYEQYF
NA TRBJ2-3 TRBV4-1 NA TGCGCCAGCAGCCCTCGAGGCGGGCCAGATACGCAGTATTTT CASSPRGGPDTQYF
NA TRBJ2-2 TRBV5-5 NA TGTGCCAGCAGCTTGGAGCAGGGCGCGAACACCGGGGAGCTGTTTTTT CASSLEQGANTGELFF
NA TRBJ2-3 TRBV10-3 NA TGTGCCATCAGTGAGGTTGGGGGGAGCGATACGCAGTATTTT CAISEVGGSDTQYF
NA TRBJ1-1 TRBV23-1 NA TGCGCCAGCAGACTTAAGAGGGCCCTGAACACTGAAGCTTTCTTT CASRLKRALNTEAFF
TRBD1 TRBJ1-1 TRBV6-1 NA TGTGCCAGCAGTGTGACAGGGTACGGCACTGAAGCTTTCTTT CASSVTGYGTEAFF
TRBD1 TRBJ2-7 TRBV11-2 NA TGTGCCAGCAGCTTGGACAGGGACTCCTACGAGCAGTACTTC CASSLDRDSYEQYF
NA TRBJ1-6 TRBV7-6 NA TGTGCCAGCAGCTTAGGCGGTGGGCCGGGGACACCCCTCCACTTT CASSLGGGPGTPLHF
NA TRBJ2-1 TRBV29-1 NA TGCAGCGTTGAAGATTTACTGGGGAGATCCTACAATGAGCAGTTCTTC CSVEDLLGRSYNEQFF
NA TRBJ1-2 TRBV6-4 NA TGTGCCAGCCGAAGCCAGGGCGAGTTGTCAAACTATGGCTACACCTTC CASRSQGELSNYGYTF
NA TRBJ2-5 TRBV7-2 NA TGTGCCAGCAGCTTAGGTGGTTTACTATACCAAGAGACCCAGTACTTC CASSLGGLLYQETQYF
NA TRBJ2-7 TRBV7-9 once TGTGCCAGCAGCACGGTCCAGGGAAGCTCCTACGAGCAGTACTTC CASSTVQGSSYEQYF
TRBD1 TRBJ1-2 TRBV9 few TGTGCCAGCAGCCCCCGGACAGGTGTCCTACCTTCCTATGGCTACACCTTC CASSPRTGVLPSYGYTF
TRBD2 TRBJ2-7 TRBV7-2 NA TGTGCCAGCAGCTTAGCGATCCAGGGACTAGCGGGGCACGAGCAGTACTTC CASSLAIQGLAGHEQYF
NA TRBJ1-1 TRBV19 NA TGTGCCAGTAGTACACAGGGAAGCGGCACTGAAGCTTTCTTT CASSTQGSGTEAFF
TRBD2 TRBJ2-1 TRBV2 NA TGTGCCAGCAGGGACGGACTAGCGGGGGGGCTAATCTACAATGAGCAGTTCTTC CASRDGLAGGLIYNEQFF
NA TRBJ2-2 TRBV5-5 NA TGTGCCAGCACCCCCGGGACACTGAGGGCCGGGGAGCTGTTTTTT CASTPGTLRAGELFF
TRBD2 TRBJ2-7 TRBV5-4 once TGTGCCAGCAGCTTGTCGGCCAGCGGGGTTTCCTACGAGCAGTACTTC CASSLSASGVSYEQYF
NA TRBJ1-2 TRBV7-9 NA TGTGCCAGCAGCTTGACTACCAATAACTATGGCTACACCTTC CASSLTTNNYGYTF
TRBD2 TRBJ2-1 TRBV13 NA TGTGCCAGCAGCACCCGTAAAGTCGGCGGGGGATACAATGAGCAGTTCTTC CASSTRKVGGGYNEQFF
NA TRBJ2-3 TRBV12-5 few TGTGCTAGTGCCTCTTTCGATACGCAGTATTTT CASASFDTQYF
NA TRBJ1-6 TRBV11-2 NA TGTGCCAGCAGCCCCCATGGGGCAGGGGAGTATTCACCCCTCCACTTT CASSPHGAGEYSPLHF
NA TRBJ2-7 TRBV2 NA TGTGCCAGCAGCTATTACGAGCAGTACTTC CASSYYEQYF
NA TRBJ2-6 TRBV4-1 once TGCGCCAGCAGCCAGCACCCCGGGACTGGTCTGTCTGGGGCCAACGTCCTGACTTTC CASSQHPGTGLSGANVLTF
NA TRBJ2-7 TRBV9 NA TGTGCCAGCAGCGTAGGGATCGGGTCGTCCAACGAGCAGTACTTC CASSVGIGSSNEQYF
NA TRBJ2-2 TRBV7-6 NA TGTGCCAGCAGCGTGAGTGGGGCGGTGGCGGCGCCCGGGGAGCTGTTTTTT CASSVSGAVAAPGELFF
NA TRBJ1-6 TRBV2 NA TGTGCCAGCAGTGATACTCTCGGTGGGCGTTCACCCCTCCACTTT CASSDTLGGRSPLHF
NA TRBJ2-1 TRBV5-1 NA TGCGCCAGCAGCCCCGACACGGGGAAGTACAATGAGCAGTTCTTC CASSPDTGKYNEQFF
NA TRBJ1-3 TRBV5-1 NA TGCGCCAGCAGCTTGGACAGTACTGGAAACACCATATATTTT CASSLDSTGNTIYF
NA TRBJ1-5 TRBV21-1 NA TGTGCCAGCAGCGGACGGAACAGGGGAAGTCAGCCCCAGCATTTT CASSGRNRGSQPQHF
NA TRBJ1-5 TRBV9 few TGTGCCAGCAGCGTAGAGGGGTCAGAGTATCAGCCCCAGCATTTT CASSVEGSEYQPQHF
TRBD2 TRBJ2-5 TRBV7-9 NA TGTGCCAGCAGCCTAGCGGGCGAACAAGAGACCCAGTACTTC CASSLAGEQETQYF
NA TRBJ2-1 TRBV9 NA TGTGCCAGCAGCGAGGGGGACTACAATGAGCAGTTCTTC CASSEGDYNEQFF
TRBD2 TRBJ2-7 TRBV7-9 few TGTGCCGCGCTGGGCGGGAGCAGTAGCTCCTACGAGCAGTACTTC CAALGGSSSSYEQYF
TRBD2 TRBJ2-7 TRBV6-1 NA TGTGCCAGCACCCCCGAGCGGGGGCTCTCCTACGAGCAGTACTTC CASTPERGLSYEQYF
NA TRBJ2-7 TRBV7-2 NA TGTGCCAGCAGCTTTTCACAGAGCTACGAGCAGTACTTC CASSFSQSYEQYF
TRBD1 TRBJ1-4 TRBV4-2 NA TGTGCCAGCAGCCGCGAGACAGGGTCGAATGAAAAACTGTTTTTT CASSRETGSNEKLFF
TRBD1 TRBJ2-3 TRBV25-1 NA TGTGCCAGCAGTGACGACAGGGGGCCTACAGATACGCAGTATTTT CASSDDRGPTDTQYF
TRBD1 TRBJ2-7 TRBV7-9 NA TGTGCCAGCAGTGGGACAGGGAGCTCCTACGAGCAGTACTTC CASSGTGSSYEQYF